The TCR beta chain described here comes from a study of cytomegalovirus exposure and HLA in healthy donors. This CDR3 contains 13 residues. Trimming shortened V by 6 bases and J by 7 bases, and 13 bases separated the two germline ends. CDR1 SEHNR and CDR2 FQNEAQ come from the germline V gene (reference sequence). Clones were read by immunoSEQ multiplex PCR, and TCRdb kept only the in-frame ones, dropping some. The sample shows roughly 77,000 clones, 90% to 95% of them seen only once. The TCR was taken from a woman under 30 in good health and CMV-seronegative. V gene TRBV7-9 combines with J gene TRBJ2-1; no firm D call. The sequenced sample consisted of PBMCs. The CDR3 sequence: CASSYAINNEQFF. For the CDR3, the DNA is TGTGCCAGCAGTTACGCTATTAATAATGAGCAGTTCTTC.